The 23 T cell receptor beta chains presented below share a single source sample, sequenced in a study of blood T cell repertoires in COVID-19. Produced via immunoSEQ multiplex PCR; TCRdb's table is partial and in-frame only. Of 150,000 to 200,000 clones listed, around 80% are singletons. The specimen was PBMCs or T cells enriched from blood (not recorded which). Receptors originate from a man aged 40-50 years who had recovered from COVID-19.

This chain uses TRBV2 with TRBJ1-1; D ambiguous. Germline V lookup: CDR1 SNHLY, CDR2 FYNNEI. CDR3 length: 14 residues. The ends were cut back, 3 bases at V and 2 bases at J, with 10 bases in the middle. This CDR3 reads CASSDFEANTEAFF. CDR3 bases: TGTGCCAGCAGTGATTTCGAAGCTAACACTGAAGCTTTCTTT.

The V call is TRBV7-9, the J call TRBJ1-1, with D possibly matching TRBD1 (5 bases). V lost 6 bases to trimming and J lost 7 bases, with 21 bases between them. CDR3 size: 15 residues. The germline CDR1 and CDR2 sequences are SEHNR and FQNEAQ (reference sequence). CDR3 sequence: CASSYRGGTGFEAFF. The CDR3 coding sequence is TGTGCCAGCAGTTACCGAGGCGGGACCGGATTTGAAGCTTTCTTT.

This chain uses TRBV27 with TRBJ1-2, with D tentatively TRBD1 (6 bases). The ends were cut back, 6 bases at V and 7 bases at J, with 18 bases in the middle. CDR3 length equals 14 residues. The germline V gene has CDR1 MNHEY and CDR2 SMNVEV (reference sequence). Written as DNA, the CDR3 is TGTGCCAGCAGCCAGGGGTGGCAGGGAAGTGGCTACACCTTC. It is translated as CASSQGWQGSGYTF.

This chain links TRBV7-2 with TRBJ2-5; 9 nucleotides align to TRBD2. CDR3 length: 15 amino acids. Germline V gives CDR1 SGHTA, CDR2 FQGNSA. J lost 6 bases, V lost 3 bases, and 8 bases had no gene match. The CDR3 DNA is TGTGCCAGCAGCTTCGATCTAGCGGGGTCTAAGACCCAGTACTTC. Protein product: CASSFDLAGSKTQYF.

The V gene is TRBV6-5, the J gene TRBJ2-7; tentative D call: TRBD1 (5 bases). Per the germline V gene, CDR1 is MNHEY and CDR2 is SVGAGI. The ends were cut back, 0 bases at V and 3 bases at J, with 9 bases in the middle. The CDR3 consists of 14 residues. CDR3 protein: CASSYSRQIYEQYF. CDR3 DNA sequence: TGTGCCAGCAGTTACTCTAGACAGATCTACGAGCAGTACTTC.

The chain carries TRBV19 and TRBJ1-2; D might be TRBD1 (6 bases). Germline V gene lookup returns CDR1 LNHDA and CDR2 SQIVND (reference sequence). Trimming removed 4 bases at V and 6 bases at J, with 9 bases between. The CDR3 covers 12 residues. The DNA for the CDR3 is TGTGCCAGTAGTACGAGGACAGATGGCTACACCTTC. Protein product: CASSTRTDGYTF. Full variable domain (rest looked up from reference TRBV19 and TRBJ1-2): DGGITQSPKYLFRKEGQNVTLSCEQNLNHDAMYWYRQDPGQGLRLIYYSQIVNDFQKGDIAEGYSVSREKKESFPLTVTSAQKNPTAFYLCASSTRTDGYTFGSGTRLTVV.

This chain joins TRBV3-1 (or the pseudogene TRBV3-2) and TRBJ1-2, with D perhaps matching TRBD1 (6 bases). Trimming pared 0 bases from V and 6 bases from J, leaving 14 bases between. Germline V lookup: CDR1 LGHDT, CDR2 YNNKEL (reference sequence). The CDR3 length is 15 residues. CDR3 in amino acids: CASSQEGGAQNGYTF. DNA for the CDR3: TGTGCCAGCAGCCAAGAAGGGGGGGCGCAAAATGGCTACACCTTC.

This chain connects TRBV15 to TRBJ1-2; D not resolved. The CDR3 is made up of 15 amino acids. CDR1 and CDR2 from the germline V gene are LNHNV and YYDKDF (reference sequence). The V and J ends lost 3 bases and 0 bases respectively, with 11 bases between them. DNA of the CDR3: TGTGCCACCAGCAGCCCCCGGGTAGCTAACTATGGCTACACCTTC. Its translation: CATSSPRVANYGYTF.

The CDR3: CASTQTLTGDYGYTF. The CDR3 DNA is TGTGCCAGCACCCAGACTTTGACAGGAGACTATGGCTACACCTTC. This chain uses TRBV3-1 (or the pseudogene TRBV3-2) with TRBJ1-2, with TRBD1 as a possible D gene (6 bases). Germline loops: CDR1 LGHDT, CDR2 YNNKEL (reference sequence). The V end lost 7 bases, the J end lost 3 bases, and 18 bases lay between the germline ends. The CDR3 has 15 amino acids.

CDR3 residues: CASSQDRRNTEAFF. The CDR3 DNA reads as TGTGCCAGCAGCCAAGATCGGAGGAACACTGAAGCTTTCTTT. This sequence joins TRBV3-1 (or the pseudogene TRBV3-2) and TRBJ1-1; no clear D gene. The CDR3 runs 14 residues. The germline V and J ends were trimmed by 0 bases and 1 base, with 6 bases remaining between them. Germline V gene sequence: CDR1 LGHDT, CDR2 YNNKEL (reference sequence).

The V gene is TRBV29-1, the J gene TRBJ2-1; D is possibly TRBD1 (6 bases). Germline values: CDR1 SQVTM, CDR2 ANQGSEA. Trimming stripped 1 base from V and 1 base from J, with 11 bases between. The CDR3 extends over 15 amino acids. The CDR3 is CSVEGATGSYNEQFF. DNA for the CDR3: TGCAGCGTTGAAGGTGCGACAGGTTCCTACAATGAGCAGTTCTTC.

This chain joins TRBV7-6 and TRBJ2-3; D is undetermined. V was trimmed by 5 bases and J by 2 bases, leaving 5 bases between them. Germline loops: CDR1 SGHVS, CDR2 FNYEAQ. CDR3 length: 12 residues. The CDR3: CASSPSTDTQYF. The CDR3 DNA follows: TGTGCCAGCAGCCCCTCCACAGATACGCAGTATTTT.

The rearrangement links TRBV6-5 to TRBJ2-7, with a tentative D call TRBD2 (6 bases). This CDR3 has 14 residues. Trimming stripped 2 bases from V and 3 bases from J, with 11 bases between. Germline CDR1 MNHEY, CDR2 SVGAGI. The CDR3 protein is CASSYQGGDYEQYF. For the CDR3, the DNA is TGTGCCAGCAGTTACCAGGGAGGCGACTACGAGCAGTACTTC.

This clone has only one observation. The chain employs TRBV27 and TRBJ2-1; 9 positions match TRBD2. The CDR3 has 15 residues. The trim removed 7 bases at V and 11 bases at J, leaving 15 bases unmatched. The germline gives CDR1 MNHEY, CDR2 SMNVEV (reference sequence). The DNA for the CDR3 is TGTGCCAGCACCCCTACGTCGGCGGGGGGGTATAAGCAGTTCTTC. Translation: CASTPTSAGGYKQFF.

The chain's CDR3 is CASSNDGHEAFF. The CDR3 nucleotides read TGTGCCAGCAGCAATGATGGGCACGAAGCTTTCTTT. This chain connects TRBV5-6 to TRBJ1-1; D not resolved. The CDR3 extends over 12 amino acids. The V gene lost 4 bases and the J gene lost 8 bases, with 12 bases spanning the gap. CDR1 and CDR2 from the germline V gene are SGHDT and YYEEEE.

The chain couples TRBV3-1 (or the pseudogene TRBV3-2) to TRBJ2-7; 9 nucleotides agree with TRBD1. V shed 1 base, J shed 2 bases, and the junction held 6 bases outside the gene matches. There are 16 residues in the CDR3. Germline-derived CDR1 and CDR2 are LGHDT and YNNKEL (reference sequence). The CDR3 DNA reads as TGTGCCAGCAGCCAAGCAAGGCGGACAGGGGCCTACGAGCAGTACTTC. The encoded protein is CASSQARRTGAYEQYF.

V usage is TRBV13 and J usage is TRBJ1-5, with D maybe TRBD1 (5 bases). Germline V lookup: CDR1 PRHDT, CDR2 FYEKMQ (reference sequence). The CDR3 runs 14 residues. Deletions cut 2 bases from V and 6 bases from J, with 11 bases between. CDR3 sequence reads: CASSLRGLGQPQHF. In DNA, the CDR3 is TGTGCCAGCAGCTTAAGGGGATTAGGTCAGCCCCAGCATTTT.

V gene TRBV5-5 combines with J gene TRBJ1-4; weak D call: TRBD1 (6 bases). The germline gives CDR1 SGHKS, CDR2 YYEKEE (reference sequence). CDR3 length: 14 residues. V gave up 4 bases and J gave up 4 bases, with 11 bases separating them. CDR3 in DNA: TGTGCCAGCAGCGGTATACAGGGTAATGAAAAACTGTTTTTT. It codes for CASSGIQGNEKLFF.

This rearrangement joins TRBV7-2 to TRBJ2-5, with 8 positions matching TRBD1. Looked up from germline, CDR1 is SGHTA and CDR2 is FQGNSA. V shed 0 bases, J shed 4 bases, and the junction held 7 bases outside the gene matches. The CDR3 consists of 16 residues. The CDR3 DNA follows: TGTGCCAGCAGCTTAGCGGAGACAGGGGCCGGAGAGACCCAGTACTTC. This sequence encodes CASSLAETGAGETQYF.

This rearrangement joins TRBV30 to TRBJ2-7, with TRBD1 matching 7 bases. The CDR3 spans 19 residues. CDR1 and CDR2 from the germline V gene are GTSNPN and SVGIG (reference sequence). With 5 bases clipped from V and 3 bases from J, the junction kept 25 bases outside the gene matches. The CDR3 sequence: CAWGSRLISRGRRNYEQYV. As DNA, the CDR3 is TGTGCCTGGGGTTCCCGGTTAATAAGTAGGGGGCGGAGAAACTACGAGCAGTACGTC.

V and J are TRBV7-3 and TRBJ2-3; 12 nucleotides line up with TRBD2. Trimming cost V 5 bases and J 1 base; bases outside gene matches: 4. This CDR3 is built from 16 residues. Germline V gene lookup returns CDR1 SGHTA and CDR2 FQGTGA. The DNA of the CDR3 is TGTGCCAGCAGCACCCGACTAGCGGGGGGCACAGATACGCAGTATTTT. Translation gives CASSTRLAGGTDTQYF.

The chain employs TRBV7-8 and TRBJ1-4, with D tentatively TRBD1 (5 bases). V gave up 2 bases and J gave up 9 bases, with 10 bases separating them. The CDR3 extends over 13 amino acids. CDR1 is SGHVS and CDR2 is FQNEAQ in the germline V gene. CDR3 coding DNA: TGTGCCAGCAGCTTACTTCAGGGCCAAAAACTGTTTTTT. This codes for CASSLLQGQKLFF.

The genes are TRBV5-1 and TRBJ2-5; TRBD2 matches 7 bases. Trimming at V came to 0 bases and at J to 7 bases, leaving 9 bases not matched to a gene. This CDR3 contains 15 residues. Germline V gene sequence: CDR1 SGHRS, CDR2 YFSETQ. The CDR3 protein is CASSLAPGRVGTQYF. The CDR3 DNA reads TGCGCCAGCAGCTTGGCCCCGGGGAGGGTTGGGACCCAGTACTTC.